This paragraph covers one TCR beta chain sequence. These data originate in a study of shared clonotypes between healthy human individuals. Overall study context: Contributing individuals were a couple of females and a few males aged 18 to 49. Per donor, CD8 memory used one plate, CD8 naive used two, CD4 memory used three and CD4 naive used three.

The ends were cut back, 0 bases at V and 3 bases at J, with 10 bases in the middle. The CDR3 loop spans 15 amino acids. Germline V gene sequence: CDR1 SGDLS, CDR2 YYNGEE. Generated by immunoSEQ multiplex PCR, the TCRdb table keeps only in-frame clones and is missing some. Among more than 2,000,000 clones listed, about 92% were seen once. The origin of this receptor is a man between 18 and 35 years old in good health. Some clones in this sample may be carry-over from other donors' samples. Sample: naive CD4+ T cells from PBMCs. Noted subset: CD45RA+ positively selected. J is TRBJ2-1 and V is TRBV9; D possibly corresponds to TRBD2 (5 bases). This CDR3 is CASSVVGLYYNEQFF. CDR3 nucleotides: TGTGCCAGCAGCGTAGTCGGACTTTACTACAATGAGCAGTTCTTC.